This T cell receptor beta chain was observed in a study of T cell responses to AZD1222 COVID-19 vaccine. Using immunoSEQ multiplex PCR, the repertoire was profiled, and TCRdb retains in-frame clones only, with some absent. Of about 120,000 clones in the sample, about 90% were seen once. The sequence was obtained from an adult who received the AZD1222 COVID-19 vaccine. The input for sequencing was peripheral blood, taken 28 days after the second AZD1222 dose.

Here the CDR3 reads CASSLMGLAEETQYF. The DNA for the CDR3 is TGTGCCAGCAGCCTAATGGGACTAGCGGAAGAGACCCAGTACTTC. V is TRBV3-1 (or the pseudogene TRBV3-2) and J is TRBJ2-5, with 11 positions matching TRBD2. V was clipped by 4 bases and J by 3 bases; unmatched bases: 4. Looked up from germline, CDR1 is LGHDT and CDR2 is YNNKEL (reference sequence). The CDR3 is 15 residues long.